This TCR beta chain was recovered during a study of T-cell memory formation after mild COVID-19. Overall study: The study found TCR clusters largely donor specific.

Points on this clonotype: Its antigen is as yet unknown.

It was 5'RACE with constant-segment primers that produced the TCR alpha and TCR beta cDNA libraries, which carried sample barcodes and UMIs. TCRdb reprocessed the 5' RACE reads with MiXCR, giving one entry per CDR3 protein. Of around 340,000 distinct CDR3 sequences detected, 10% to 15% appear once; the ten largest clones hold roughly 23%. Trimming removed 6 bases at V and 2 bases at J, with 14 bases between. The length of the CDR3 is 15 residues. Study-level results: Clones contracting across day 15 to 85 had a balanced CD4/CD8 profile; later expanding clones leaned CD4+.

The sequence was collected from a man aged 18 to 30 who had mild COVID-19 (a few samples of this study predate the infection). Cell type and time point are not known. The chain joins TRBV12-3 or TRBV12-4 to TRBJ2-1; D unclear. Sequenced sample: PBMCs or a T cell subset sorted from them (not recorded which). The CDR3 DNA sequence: TGTGCCAGCAGCCGTGGAGCCCCAGCCTACAATGAGCAGTTCTTC. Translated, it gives CASSRGAPAYNEQFF.